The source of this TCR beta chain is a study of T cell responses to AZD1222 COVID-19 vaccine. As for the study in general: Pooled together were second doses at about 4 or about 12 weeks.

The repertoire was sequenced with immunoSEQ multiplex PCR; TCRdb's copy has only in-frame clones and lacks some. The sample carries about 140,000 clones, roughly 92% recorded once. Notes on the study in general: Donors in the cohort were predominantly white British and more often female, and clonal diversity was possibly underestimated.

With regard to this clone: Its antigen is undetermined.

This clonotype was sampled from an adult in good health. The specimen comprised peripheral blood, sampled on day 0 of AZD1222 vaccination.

The CDR3 sequence is CASSLNDYYEQYF. For the CDR3, the DNA is TGTGCCAGCAGCTTGAACGACTACTACGAGCAGTACTTC. The rearrangement links TRBV7-2 to TRBJ2-7; TRBD2 might be the D (5 bases). The CDR3 is 13 residues long. Trimming took 3 bases from V and 3 from J, leaving 9 bases between them. Germline lookup yields CDR1 SGHTA and CDR2 FQGNSA.